The 20 T cell receptor beta chains in this list originate from one sample, sequenced in a study of blood T cells in healthy people across ages. Together with a sample-barcoded 5' primer, a J-beta primer mix was included in a second PCR lasting roughly 6 to 12 cycles. TCRdb ran MiXCR on the 5' RACE reads and lists one entry per CDR3 protein. The top ten clones hold over 15% of a sample with 790,000 or so distinct CDR3 sequences, 46% of them seen once. The sample comprised blood. The receptors originated from a man aged 80 or over in good health.

The V gene is TRBV15, the J gene TRBJ2-1; 12 positions agree with TRBD2. The ends lost 0 bases at V and 4 bases at J; junction bases unmatched: 4. CDR3 length equals 17 residues. CDR1 is LNHNV, CDR2 YYDKDF, per germline (reference sequence). CDR3 coding DNA: TGTGCCACCAGCAGAGATAGTACTAGCGGGAGGTACAATGAGCAGTTCTTC. Translation gives CATSRDSTSGRYNEQFF.

The J gene is TRBJ1-4, the V gene TRBV3-1, with D unclear. V was trimmed by 3 bases and J by 12 bases, leaving 8 bases between them. The CDR3 runs to 11 residues. Germline CDR1 is LGHDT and CDR2 is YNNKEL (reference sequence). The CDR3 reads CASSQGFELFF. The DNA of the CDR3 is TGTGCCAGCAGCCAGGGCTTTGAACTGTTTTTT.

This clonotype was counted only a few times. V and J are TRBV3-1 and TRBJ1-1; unclear D gene. The CDR3 is made up of 13 amino acids. V lost 2 bases, J lost 1 base, and 5 bases lay in between. Germline V gene lookup returns CDR1 LGHDT and CDR2 YNNKEL (reference sequence). The CDR3 sequence is CASSQNSNTEAFF. The CDR3 DNA sequence: TGTGCCAGCAGCCAAAATTCGAACACTGAAGCTTTCTTT.

This clonotype was seen only a few times. The rearrangement links TRBV25-1 to TRBJ2-7; D is unresolved. The assigned J gene may be wrong: the sequence end matches TRBJ2-5 better. The CDR3 is made up of 14 amino acids. CDR1 is MGHDK, CDR2 SYGVNS, per germline. The CDR3 sequence: CASSELGLGETQYF. The CDR3 DNA follows: TGTGCCAGCAGTGAACTTGGGCTTGGGGAGACCCAGTACTTC.

The rearrangement links TRBV20-1 to TRBJ2-2, with D unresolved. CDR1 and CDR2 from the germline V gene are DFQATT and SNEGSKA (reference sequence). V lost 1 base, J lost 2 bases, and 8 bases lay in between. The CDR3 spans 14 residues. The CDR3 nucleotides are TGCAGTGCTAGAGTGCAGACTAACACCGGGGAGCTGTTTTTT. Translated, it gives CSARVQTNTGELFF.

This rearrangement joins TRBV10-1 to TRBJ2-1; the D gene is possibly TRBD2 (6 bases). This CDR3 has 13 residues. Deletions cut 6 bases from V and 5 bases from J, with 11 bases between. CDR1 and CDR2 (germline): WNHNN, SYGVQD (reference sequence). CDR3 nucleotide sequence: TGCGCCAGCAGCACGCGCGGGGACAATGAGCAGTTCTTC. Its translation: CASSTRGDNEQFF.

J is TRBJ2-1 and V is TRBV12-3 or TRBV12-4; 10 bases line up with TRBD1. There are 15 residues in the CDR3. The J segment lost 10 bases and the V segment lost 8 bases, leaving 14 bases of the junction unmatched. CDR3 DNA: TGTGCCAGCGGTCCCGGGACAGGGGTCATAGAAGAGCAGTTCTTC. Translation gives CASGPGTGVIEEQFF.

V usage is TRBV24-1 and J usage is TRBJ2-1; 8 bases agree with TRBD2. Germline CDR1 and CDR2: KGHDR and SFDVKD. There are 15 residues in the CDR3. Trimming cost V 5 bases and J 5 bases; bases outside gene matches: 7. The CDR3 DNA reads TGTGCCACCAGTGGTCTAGCGGGCCACGACAATGAGCAGTTCTTC. It encodes CATSGLAGHDNEQFF.

This clonotype was seen a handful of times. V and J are TRBV3-1 and TRBJ2-5; 8 positions match TRBD2. Trimming at V came to 0 bases and at J to 5 bases, leaving 8 bases not matched to a gene. This CDR3 is 16 amino acids long. CDR1 is LGHDT, CDR2 YNNKEL, per germline (reference sequence). The CDR3 sequence is CASSQEPGGPGETQYF. For the CDR3, the DNA is TGTGCCAGCAGCCAAGAACCGGGAGGGCCGGGTGAGACCCAGTACTTC.

V gene TRBV4-2 combines with J gene TRBJ2-5; 9 bases match TRBD2. Germline V gene data show CDR1 as LGHNA and CDR2 as YNFKEQ. The CDR3 spans 16 residues. Unmatched junction bases numbered 6, after V lost 1 base and J lost 3 bases. In DNA, the CDR3 is TGTGCCAGCAGCCAAGTGTCGGCGGGAGGGGAAGAGACCCAGTACTTC. Residues: CASSQVSAGGEETQYF.

This clonotype was seen a few times. This chain connects TRBV25-1 to TRBJ2-3; 9 positions agree with TRBD1. V lost 3 bases, J lost 2 bases, and 3 bases stayed unmatched. The CDR3 sequence is 15 residues long. The V gene's germline CDR1 is MGHDK and CDR2 SYGVNS. The CDR3 sequence: CASSEGTGFTDTQYF. CDR3 in DNA: TGTGCCAGCAGTGAGGGGACAGGGTTCACAGATACGCAGTATTTT. Combining the CDR3 with reference TRBV25-1 and TRBJ2-3 gives the whole variable domain EADIYQTPRYLVIGTGKKITLECSQTMGHDKMYWYQQDPGMELHLIHYSYGVNSTEKGDLSSESTVSRIRTEHFPLTLESARPSHTSQYLCASSEGTGFTDTQYFGPGTRLTVL.

The chain uses TRBV29-1 and TRBJ2-1, with a tentative D call TRBD2 (6 bases). CDR3 length equals 14 residues. Germline-derived CDR1 and CDR2 are SQVTM and ANQGSEA. V was pared by 8 bases and J by 7 bases, with 21 bases between. The CDR3 region has the DNA TGCAGCATCAGCAGGCTAGCGTTCGGGAATGAGCAGTTCTTC. Translation: CSISRLAFGNEQFF.

The V and J genes are TRBV12-3 or TRBV12-4 and TRBJ2-7; D remains unclear. CDR3 length: 13 residues. V lost 8 bases and J 0 bases, leaving 11 bases between the germline ends. CDR3 region: CASQMALSYEQYF. Written as DNA, the CDR3 is TGTGCCAGCCAGATGGCCCTCTCCTACGAGCAGTACTTC.

To note about this clonotype: Given a much more abundant clone one base away, this may be a read error. The chain links TRBV27 to TRBJ2-7, with D maybe TRBD2 (5 bases). Germline loops: CDR1 MNHEY, CDR2 SMNVEV (reference sequence). V was shortened by 3 bases and J by 3 bases, with 18 bases between the two germline ends. CDR3 size: 16 residues. CDR3 DNA: TGTGCCAGCAGTTTCAAAGGTGTGGGGAGTAACTACGAGCAGTACTTC. Protein sequence: CASSFKGVGSNYEQYF.

CDR3: CASSQDKGSGRGLEQYF. The CDR3 bases are TGTGCCAGCAGCCAAGATAAGGGTAGCGGGAGGGGGCTCGAGCAGTACTTC. The chain has TRBV4-2 and TRBJ2-4, with 11 bases identical to TRBD2. The J call may be wrong; the DNA end is better matched by TRBJ2-7. The CDR3 is made up of 17 amino acids. In germline, CDR1 is LGHNA, CDR2 YNFKEQ.

On this clonotype: Germline is not matched at one junction end, which may reflect a read error. The rearrangement uses TRBV5-5 and TRBJ2-1; D is perhaps TRBD1 (5 bases). The end of the DNA is better explained by TRBJ2-7, so the J call may be wrong. The CDR3 sequence is 15 residues long. CDR1 and CDR2 (germline): SGHKS, YYEKEE (reference sequence). CDR3 sequence (DNA): TGTGCCGGCAGCCCTCATGTGCAGGGATACAATGAGCAGTACTTC. Its translation is CAGSPHVQGYNEQYF.

This chain uses TRBV29-1 with TRBJ2-1, with D hard to call. The V end was cut by 0 bases, the J end by 7 bases, with 13 bases between. The CDR3 is 14 amino acids. Germline V CDR1 and CDR2: SQVTM, ANQGSEA. The CDR3: CSVEDPFTINEQFF. The DNA for the CDR3 is TGCAGCGTTGAAGATCCCTTTACGATTAATGAGCAGTTCTTC.

CDR3 bases: TGCGCCACCAAGCTGTCCTACGAGCAGTACTTC. Encoded protein: CATKLSYEQYF. This chain connects TRBV10-2 to TRBJ2-7; D is uncertain. Germline V gives CDR1 WSHSY, CDR2 SAAADI. The CDR3 sequence is 11 residues long. V shed 10 bases and J shed 1 base, with 8 bases lying between them.

The rearrangement links TRBV5-4 to TRBJ2-5, with TRBD1 matching 8 bases. This CDR3 is 15 amino acids long. CDR1 is SGHNT and CDR2 is YYREEE in the germline V gene (reference sequence). V dropped 1 base and J dropped 4; count of bases not matched to a gene: 6. The CDR3 region has the DNA TGTGCCAGCAGCTTGCCAGGGGGCGTGGGAGAGACCCAGTACTTC. Its protein is CASSLPGGVGETQYF.

The V call is TRBV7-3, the J call TRBJ1-1; 7 positions match TRBD1. This CDR3 spans 15 amino acids. CDR1 and CDR2 (germline): SGHTA, FQGTGA. V lost 3 bases and J lost 3; bases outside the gene matches: 7. CDR3 region: CASSLTRTGDTEAFF. CDR3 DNA sequence: TGTGCCAGCAGCTTGACCCGTACAGGGGACACTGAAGCTTTCTTT.